The next 20 T cell receptor beta chains were all read from a single sample in a study of spatial heterogeneity in lung cancer. Time point meaning: sample taken at primary tumor resection. From tumor, nontumor lung or frozen PBMC, whole RNA was taken unsorted for sequencing. TCRdb used MiXCR to reprocess the 5' RACE reads, holding one entry per CDR3 protein. The profile shows approximately 11,000 distinct CDR3 sequences, approximately 6.2% of them singletons. The sample was normal lung tissue next to the tumor, taken at surgery. The source is a male donor with early-stage non-small cell lung cancer.

This clonotype was counted many times. Because the library targeted alpha chains, this beta chain is an off-target read whose size means little. This chain uses TRBV7-2 with TRBJ1-6; D remains ambiguous. V lost 2 bases, J lost 15 bases, and 11 bases lay in between. Germline CDR1 reads SGHTA; CDR2 reads FQGNSA. This CDR3 is built from 12 residues. The chain's CDR3 is CASSLMAVGLHF. The CDR3 nucleotides are TGTGCCAGCAGCTTAATGGCAGTCGGCCTCCACTTT.

This clonotype was recorded many times. In a library made to pick up alpha chains, this beta chain is a stray read with a size that means little. V gene TRBV30 combines with J gene TRBJ2-1; no clear D. The CDR3 has 12 residues. V lost 3 bases, J lost 1 base, and 4 bases lay in between. The germline V gene has CDR1 GTSNPN and CDR2 SVGIG (reference sequence). Written as DNA, the CDR3 is TGTGCCTGGAGCAGGTCCTACAATGAGCAGTTCTTC. Translated, it gives CAWSRSYNEQFF.

Points on this clonotype: The size of this beta chain means little, since it is a stray read in a library made for alpha chains. The gene calls are TRBV9 and TRBJ2-5, with 8 positions matching TRBD2. CDR3 length: 15 residues. With 0 bases clipped from V and 2 bases from J, the junction kept 3 bases outside the gene matches. Germline V gene sequence: CDR1 SGDLS, CDR2 YYNGEE. The CDR3 region has the DNA TGTGCCAGCAGCGTAGAACTAGCGGCACAAGAGACCCAGTACTTC. It is translated as CASSVELAAQETQYF.

This clonotype was observed at least ten times. The library was built for alpha chains, so this beta chain is an off-target read and its size means little. The J gene is TRBJ2-1, the V gene TRBV4-1; 11 positions agree with TRBD2. The V and J ends lost 4 bases and 10 bases, in that order; junction bases with no gene match: 9. Per the germline V gene, CDR1 is MGHRA and CDR2 is YSYEKL. The CDR3 covers 15 residues. Here the CDR3 DNA reads TGCGCCAGCAGCCCTGTACTAGCGGGAGTTTGGGAGCAGTTCTTC. Protein product: CASSPVLAGVWEQFF.

Concerning this clonotype itself: The library was built for alpha chains, so this beta chain is an off-target read and its size means little. The chain employs TRBV27 and TRBJ2-3; TRBD2 agrees at 7 bases. CDR1 and CDR2 (germline): MNHEY, SMNVEV (reference sequence). The V and J ends lost 0 bases and 11 bases, in that order; junction bases with no gene match: 8. This CDR3 contains 14 residues. In nucleotides, the CDR3 is TGTGCCAGCAGTTTATCATTAGGGAGGGGCAAGCAGTATTTT. Translating it yields CASSLSLGRGKQYF.

This clonotype was seen many times. The library was built for alpha chains, so this beta chain is an off-target read and its size means little. The chain links TRBV6-5 to TRBJ2-2; TRBD2 is a possible D gene (5 bases). This CDR3 is 15 amino acids long. Trimming left V 1 base short and J 5 bases short, with 11 bases between. CDR1 is MNHEY and CDR2 is SVGAGI in the germline V gene. The CDR3 loop is CASSYLDSLTGELFF. As DNA, the CDR3 is TGTGCCAGCAGTTACTTGGACTCTCTGACCGGGGAGCTGTTTTTT.

Many counts were recorded for this clonotype. This beta chain is an off-target read within a library intended for alpha chains, so its frequency means little. The chain carries TRBV7-2 and TRBJ1-3; a possible D gene is TRBD1 (5 bases). V was clipped by 5 bases and J by 6 bases, with 11 bases between them. Germline CDR1 and CDR2: SGHTA and FQGNSA. This CDR3 is 13 amino acids long. The DNA of the CDR3 is TGTGCCAGCAGCGCCGGACACTCAAACACCATATATTTT. It translates to CASSAGHSNTIYF.

This clonotype counts as medium-sized. Since the library was made to target alpha chains, this beta chain is a stray read and its abundance is not meaningful. The chain joins TRBV6-2 or TRBV6-3 to TRBJ2-3; 10 bases line up with TRBD2. The germline gives CDR1 MNHEY, CDR2 SVGEGT. The CDR3 totals 15 residues. CDR3 sequence (DNA): TGTGCAACATCACCTAGCGGGAGTATGGGAGATACGCAGTATTTT. This codes for CATSPSGSMGDTQYF.

This clonotype came up many times. Mismatch with germline at one junction end may stem from a read error. This beta chain is off target for a library built for alpha chains, so its abundance means little. The chain recombines TRBV12-3 or TRBV12-4 with TRBJ1-4; possible D gene TRBD1, 6 bases. There are 13 residues in the CDR3. DNA for the CDR3: TGTGCCAGCAGTCTAGCGGGGACAGAAAAACTGTTTTTT. It yields the protein CASSLAGTEKLFF.

This clonotype is classed as medium-sized. The size of this beta chain means little, since it is a stray read in a library made for alpha chains. The CDR3 reads CASSQTTSGAFF. The CDR3 nucleotides are TGTGCCAGCAGTCAGACAACTAGCGGAGCTTTCTTT. V is TRBV6-2 or TRBV6-3 and J is TRBJ1-1; unclear D gene. The germline V gene has CDR1 MNHEY and CDR2 SVGEGT. There are 12 residues in the CDR3. Trimming removed 5 bases at V and 10 bases at J, with 14 bases between.

This clonotype has ten or more counts. The library was prepared for alpha chains; this beta chain is a stray read, so its frequency means little. The rearrangement joins TRBV12-5 to TRBJ1-6, with a tentative D call TRBD1 (6 bases). This CDR3 is built from 15 residues. V was cut by 6 bases and J by 10 bases, with 19 bases left in between. Per germline, CDR1 LGHNT and CDR2 FRNRAP. CDR3 protein: CASGPTGQGNSPLHF. CDR3 nucleotide sequence: TGTGCTAGTGGCCCCACGGGGCAGGGGAACTCACCCCTCCACTTT.

This clonotype rates as large. Found in a library prepared for alpha chains, this beta chain is an off-target read, and its abundance has little meaning. This rearrangement joins TRBV25-1 to TRBJ2-2; D might be TRBD1 (6 bases). The V gene lost 4 bases and the J gene lost 0 bases, with 6 bases spanning the gap. Germline CDR1 reads MGHDK; CDR2 reads SYGVNS. CDR3 length: 14 amino acids. The DNA for the CDR3 is TGTGCCAGCAGTGGACAGGCGAACACCGGGGAGCTGTTTTTT. As protein: CASSGQANTGELFF. Complete variable domain (other parts from reference TRBV25-1 and TRBJ2-2): EADIYQTPRYLVIGTGKKITLECSQTMGHDKMYWYQQDPGMELHLIHYSYGVNSTEKGDLSSESTVSRIRTEHFPLTLESARPSHTSQYLCASSGQANTGELFFGEGSRLTVL.

This clonotype was seen repeatedly, ten times or more. This beta chain came through as a stray read in a library set up for alpha chains, and its size says little. This chain joins TRBV20-1 and TRBJ1-1, with D hard to call. Germline V gene lookup returns CDR1 DFQATT and CDR2 SNEGSKA (reference sequence). This CDR3 has 14 amino acids. Trimming removed 3 bases at V and 3 bases at J, with 14 bases between. In nucleotides, the CDR3 is TGCAGTGCTAGGGGTGGGATCGGGGACACTGAAGCTTTCTTT. It yields the protein CSARGGIGDTEAFF.

In this sample, this clonotype turned up many times. In a library made to pick up alpha chains, this beta chain is a stray read with a size that means little. The chain employs TRBV5-1 and TRBJ2-6; TRBD2 is a possible D gene (5 bases). The CDR3 is 19 residues long. Germline loops: CDR1 SGHRS, CDR2 YFSETQ. Trimming stripped 6 bases from V and 1 base from J, with 23 bases between. The DNA for the CDR3 is TGCGCCAGCAAAGGTCGTAGTGTTGGGGAGAGGTCTGGGGCCAACGTCCTGACTTTC. This gives the protein CASKGRSVGERSGANVLTF.

Many counts were recorded for this clonotype. Found in a library prepared for alpha chains, this beta chain is an off-target read, and its abundance has little meaning. CDR3 in DNA: TGTGCCAGCAGCGACGAAACAGGGATAACAGATACGCAGTATTTT. This sequence encodes CASSDETGITDTQYF. This sequence joins TRBV9 and TRBJ2-3; a possible D gene is TRBD1 (6 bases). The CDR3 is 15 residues long. The germline V gene encodes CDR1 SGDLS and CDR2 YYNGEE. V was clipped by 3 bases and J by 3 bases, with 14 bases between them.

This clonotype occurred many times. The size of this beta chain means little, since it is a stray read in a library made for alpha chains. The chain links TRBV20-1 to TRBJ2-4; either TRBD1 or TRBD2 may fit D (5 bases each). The CDR3 contains 15 residues. Germline V gene sequence: CDR1 DFQATT, CDR2 SNEGSKA (reference sequence). With 3 bases removed from V and 0 bases from J, the gap between germline ends came to 12 bases. CDR3 DNA sequence: TGCAGTGCTAGGGGACCTCCGCTAGCCAAAAACATTCAGTACTTC. It codes for CSARGPPLAKNIQYF.

Only a few counts were recorded for this clonotype. Because this beta chain is a stray read in a library intended to capture alpha chains, its abundance should not be given much weight. The chain couples TRBV4-3 to TRBJ1-1; TRBD1 is a possible D gene (6 bases). Germline-derived CDR1 and CDR2 are LGHNA and YSLEER. CDR3 length equals 16 residues. Trimming took off 4 bases at V and 1 base at J, with 16 bases between the two ends. DNA of the CDR3: TGCGCCAGCAGCCCCGGGGGCGGCAGGTCGAACACTGAAGCTTTCTTT. This codes for CASSPGGGRSNTEAFF.

This clonotype was recorded at least ten times. A library prepared for alpha chains yielded this beta chain as an off-target read; its size is of little meaning. The chain couples TRBV9 to TRBJ1-2; D is ambiguous. Germline V gene sequence: CDR1 SGDLS, CDR2 YYNGEE. The V gene lost 4 bases and the J gene lost 5 bases, with 6 bases spanning the gap. The CDR3 has 11 residues. The CDR3 nucleotides read TGTGCCAGCAGCCAGAGTTATGGCTACACCTTC. Translation gives CASSQSYGYTF.

This clonotype came up many times. The library was designed around alpha chains, so this beta chain is a stray read whose abundance carries little weight. The J gene is TRBJ2-7, the V gene TRBV29-1, with D possibly TRBD2 on 5 matching bases. V lost 4 bases, J lost 4 bases, and 8 bases lay in between. CDR1 is SQVTM and CDR2 is ANQGSEA in the germline V gene. The CDR3 is 11 amino acids. For the CDR3, the DNA is TGCAGCGTTGTCCGGGGATACGAGCAGTACTTC. Encoded protein: CSVVRGYEQYF.

In regard to this clonotype: The library was designed around alpha chains, so this beta chain is a stray read whose abundance carries little weight. The V and J genes are TRBV30 and TRBJ2-7; D is possibly TRBD1 (5 bases). Trimming removed 2 bases at V and 5 bases at J, with 13 bases between. In germline, CDR1 is GTSNPN, CDR2 SVGIG (reference sequence). The CDR3 runs 13 residues. Here the CDR3 DNA reads TGTGCCTGGAGTATCCAGGGTATCGACGAGCAGTACTTC. It is translated as CAWSIQGIDEQYF.